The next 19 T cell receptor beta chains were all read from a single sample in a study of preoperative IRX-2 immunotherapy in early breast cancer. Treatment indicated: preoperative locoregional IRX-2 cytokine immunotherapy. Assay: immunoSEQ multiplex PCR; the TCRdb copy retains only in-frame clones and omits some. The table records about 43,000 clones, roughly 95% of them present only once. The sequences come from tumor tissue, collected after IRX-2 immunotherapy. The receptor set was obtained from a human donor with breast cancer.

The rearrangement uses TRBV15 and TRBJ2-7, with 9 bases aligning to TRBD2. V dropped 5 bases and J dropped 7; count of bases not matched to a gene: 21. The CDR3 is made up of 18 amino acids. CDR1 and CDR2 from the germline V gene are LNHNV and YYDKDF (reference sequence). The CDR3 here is CATSLEEWTSVRGGEQYF. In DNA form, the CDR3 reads TGTGCCACCAGCCTGGAGGAATGGACTAGCGTAAGAGGAGGGGAGCAGTACTTC.

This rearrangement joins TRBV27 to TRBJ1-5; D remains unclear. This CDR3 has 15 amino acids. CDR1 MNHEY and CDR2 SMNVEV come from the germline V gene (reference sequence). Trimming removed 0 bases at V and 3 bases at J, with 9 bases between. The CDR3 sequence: CASSLSLPTNQPQHF. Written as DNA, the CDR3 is TGTGCCAGCAGTTTATCCCTTCCGACCAATCAGCCCCAGCATTTT.

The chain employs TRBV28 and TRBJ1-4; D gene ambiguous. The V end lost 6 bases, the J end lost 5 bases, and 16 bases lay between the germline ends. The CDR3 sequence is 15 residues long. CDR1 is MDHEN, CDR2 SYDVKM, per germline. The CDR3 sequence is CASRLPTTGNEKLFF. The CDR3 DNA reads TGTGCCAGCAGGCTACCGACAACGGGGAATGAAAAACTGTTTTTT.

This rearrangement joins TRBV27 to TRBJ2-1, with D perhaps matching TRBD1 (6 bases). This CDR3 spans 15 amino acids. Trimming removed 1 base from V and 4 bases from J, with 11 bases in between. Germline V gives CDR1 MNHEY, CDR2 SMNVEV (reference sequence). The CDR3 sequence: CASSLYRVGYNEQFF. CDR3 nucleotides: TGTGCCAGCAGTTTATACAGGGTTGGGTACAATGAGCAGTTCTTC.

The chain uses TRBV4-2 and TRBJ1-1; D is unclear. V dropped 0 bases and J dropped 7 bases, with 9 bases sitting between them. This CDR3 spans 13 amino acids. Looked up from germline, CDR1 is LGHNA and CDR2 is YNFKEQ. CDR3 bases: TGTGCCAGCAGCCAAGAGCTTCTCTATGAAGCTTTCTTT. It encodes CASSQELLYEAFF.

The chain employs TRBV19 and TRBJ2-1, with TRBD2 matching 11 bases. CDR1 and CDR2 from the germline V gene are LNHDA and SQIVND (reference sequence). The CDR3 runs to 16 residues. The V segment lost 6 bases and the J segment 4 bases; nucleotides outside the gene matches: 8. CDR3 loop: CASRPLAGGLYNEQFF. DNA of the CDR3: TGTGCCAGTAGACCTCTAGCGGGGGGACTTTACAATGAGCAGTTCTTC. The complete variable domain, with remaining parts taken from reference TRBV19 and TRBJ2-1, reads DGGITQSPKYLFRKEGQNVTLSCEQNLNHDAMYWYRQDPGQGLRLIYYSQIVNDFQKGDIAEGYSVSREKKESFPLTVTSAQKNPTAFYLCASRPLAGGLYNEQFFGPGTRLTVL.

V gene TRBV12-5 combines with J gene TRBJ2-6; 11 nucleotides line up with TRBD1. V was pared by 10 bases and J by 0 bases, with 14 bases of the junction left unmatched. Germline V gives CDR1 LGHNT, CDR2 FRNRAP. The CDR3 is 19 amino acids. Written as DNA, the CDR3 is TGTGCTATCCCCCCACCCGGGACAGGGGGGGCCTCTGGGGCCAACGTCCTGACTTTC. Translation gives CAIPPPGTGGASGANVLTF. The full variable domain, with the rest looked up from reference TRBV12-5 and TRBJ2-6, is DARVTQTPRHKVTEMGQEVTMRCQPILGHNTVFWYRQTMMQGLELLAYFRNRAPLDDSGMPKDRFSAEMPDATLATLKIQPSEPRDSAVYFCAIPPPGTGGASGANVLTFGAGSRLTVL.

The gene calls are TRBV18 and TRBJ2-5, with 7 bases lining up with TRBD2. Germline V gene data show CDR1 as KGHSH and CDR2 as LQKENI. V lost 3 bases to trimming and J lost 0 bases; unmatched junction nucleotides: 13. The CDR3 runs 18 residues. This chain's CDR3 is CASSPMFLAGLYQETQYF. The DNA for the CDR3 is TGTGCCAGCTCACCGATGTTTTTAGCGGGCCTGTACCAAGAGACCCAGTACTTC.

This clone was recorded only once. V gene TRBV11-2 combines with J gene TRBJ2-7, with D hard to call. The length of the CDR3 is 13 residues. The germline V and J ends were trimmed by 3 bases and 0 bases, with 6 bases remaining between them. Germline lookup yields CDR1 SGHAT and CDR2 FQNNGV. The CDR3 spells CASSFRYSYEQYF. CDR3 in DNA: TGTGCCAGCAGCTTCAGGTACTCCTACGAGCAGTACTTC.

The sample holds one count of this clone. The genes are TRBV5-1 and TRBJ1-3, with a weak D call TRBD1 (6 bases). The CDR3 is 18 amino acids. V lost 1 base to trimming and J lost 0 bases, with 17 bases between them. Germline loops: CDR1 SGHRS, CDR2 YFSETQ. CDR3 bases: TGCGCCAGCAGCTTGACCCCCCCTCGACAGGACTCTGGAAACACCATATATTTT. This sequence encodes CASSLTPPRQDSGNTIYF.

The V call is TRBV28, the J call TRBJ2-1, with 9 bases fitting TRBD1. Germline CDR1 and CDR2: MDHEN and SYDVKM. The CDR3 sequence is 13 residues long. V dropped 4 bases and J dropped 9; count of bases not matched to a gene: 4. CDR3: CASSWGQGIEQFF. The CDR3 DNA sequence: TGTGCCAGCAGTTGGGGACAGGGAATTGAGCAGTTCTTC.

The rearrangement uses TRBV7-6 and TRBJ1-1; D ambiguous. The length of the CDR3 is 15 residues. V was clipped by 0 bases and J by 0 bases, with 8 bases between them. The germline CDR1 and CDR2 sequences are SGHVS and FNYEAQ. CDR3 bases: TGTGCCAGCAGCTTAGCGCGGGGTTTGAACACTGAAGCTTTCTTT. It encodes CASSLARGLNTEAFF.

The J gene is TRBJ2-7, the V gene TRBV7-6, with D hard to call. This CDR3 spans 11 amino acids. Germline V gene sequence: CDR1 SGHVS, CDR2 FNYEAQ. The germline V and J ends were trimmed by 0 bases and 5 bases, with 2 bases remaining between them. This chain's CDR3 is CASSLADEQYF. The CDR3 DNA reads TGTGCCAGCAGCTTAGCTGACGAGCAGTACTTC.

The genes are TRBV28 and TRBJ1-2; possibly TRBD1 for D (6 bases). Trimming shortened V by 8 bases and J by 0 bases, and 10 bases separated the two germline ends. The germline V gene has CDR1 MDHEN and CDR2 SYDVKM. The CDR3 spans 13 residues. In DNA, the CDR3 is TGTGCCAGCGGGGGGCAGGCTAACTATGGCTACACCTTC. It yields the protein CASGGQANYGYTF.

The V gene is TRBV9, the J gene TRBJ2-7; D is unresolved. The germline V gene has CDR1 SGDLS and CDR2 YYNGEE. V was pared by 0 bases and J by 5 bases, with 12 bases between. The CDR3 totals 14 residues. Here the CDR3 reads CASSVGRSSHEQYF. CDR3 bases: TGTGCCAGCAGCGTAGGCCGAAGTTCCCACGAGCAGTACTTC.

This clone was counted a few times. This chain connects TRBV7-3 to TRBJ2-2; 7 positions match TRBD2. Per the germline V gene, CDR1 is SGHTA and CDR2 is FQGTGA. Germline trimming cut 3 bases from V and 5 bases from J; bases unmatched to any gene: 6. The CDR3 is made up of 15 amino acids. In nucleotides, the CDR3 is TGTGCCAGCAGCTTCAGCGGGGCGGGTACCGGGGAGCTGTTTTTT. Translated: CASSFSGAGTGELFF.

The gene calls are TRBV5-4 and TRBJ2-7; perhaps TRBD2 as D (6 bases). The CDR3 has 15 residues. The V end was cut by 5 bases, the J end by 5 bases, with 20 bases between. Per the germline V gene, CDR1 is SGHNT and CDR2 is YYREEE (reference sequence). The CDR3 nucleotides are TGTGCCAGCAGGGGCGGGATTGCAGGTCAGGACGAGCAGTACTTC. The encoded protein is CASRGGIAGQDEQYF.

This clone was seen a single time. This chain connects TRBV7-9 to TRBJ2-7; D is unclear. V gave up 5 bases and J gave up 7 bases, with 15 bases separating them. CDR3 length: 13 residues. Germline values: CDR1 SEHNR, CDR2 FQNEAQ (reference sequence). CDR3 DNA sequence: TGTGCCAGCAGCCAGACCCGGACGATTGAGCAGTACTTC. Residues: CASSQTRTIEQYF.

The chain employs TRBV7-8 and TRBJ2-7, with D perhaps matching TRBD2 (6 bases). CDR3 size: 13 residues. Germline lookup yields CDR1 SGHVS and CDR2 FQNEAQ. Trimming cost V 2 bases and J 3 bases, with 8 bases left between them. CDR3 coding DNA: TGTGCCAGCAGCTTAACGGGAGTCTACGAGCAGTACTTC. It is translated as CASSLTGVYEQYF.